This T cell receptor beta chain was profiled in a study of blood T cell repertoires in COVID-19. Looking at the study overall: Spain, Italy and the United States supplied samples that represented acute and convalescent COVID-19. PBMCs, B-cell-depleted T cells, or T cells were the source of the cDNA or gDNA that made up the material.

Authors' analysis steps: The assay estimated nucleated cells by amplifying reference gene primers. The repertoire was sequenced with immunoSEQ multiplex PCR; TCRdb's copy has only in-frame clones and lacks some. Clone size and V and J calls were adopted from that table, with D and trimming inferred from the DNA. The table records about 17,000 clones, 85% to 90% of them present only once. The sequenced sample consisted of peripheral blood. The TCR was taken from a human donor in a cohort sampled during active COVID-19.

The CDR3 DNA is TGTGCCAGTAGTCCCGACAGTACACCTAACTATGGCTACACCTTC. Translated, it gives CASSPDSTPNYGYTF. This chain links TRBV19 with TRBJ1-2; tentatively, D is TRBD1 (5 bases). Germline V gives CDR1 LNHDA, CDR2 SQIVND (reference sequence). The CDR3 contains 15 residues. V was pared by 5 bases and J by 0 bases, with 13 bases between.